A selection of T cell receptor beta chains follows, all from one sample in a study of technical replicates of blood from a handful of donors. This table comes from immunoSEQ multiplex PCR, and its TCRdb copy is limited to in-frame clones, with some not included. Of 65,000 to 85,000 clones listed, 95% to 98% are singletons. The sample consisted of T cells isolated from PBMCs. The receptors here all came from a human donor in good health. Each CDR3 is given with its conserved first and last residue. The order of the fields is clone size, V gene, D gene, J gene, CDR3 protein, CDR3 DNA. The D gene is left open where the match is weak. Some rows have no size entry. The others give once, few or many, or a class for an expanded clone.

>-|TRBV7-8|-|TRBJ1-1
CASSSGRGQPNTEAFF
TGTGCCAGCAGCTCGGGAAGAGGGCAGCCTAACACTGAAGCTTTCTTT
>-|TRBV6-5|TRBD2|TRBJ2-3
CATRGGTSRGNTQYF
TGTGCCACCCGAGGGGGGACTAGTCGGGGAAATACGCAGTATTTT
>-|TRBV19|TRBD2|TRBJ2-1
CASSILAGGGNEQFF
TGTGCCAGTAGTATCCTAGCGGGAGGGGGGAATGAGCAGTTCTTC
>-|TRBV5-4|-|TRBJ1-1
CASSPGPGETEAFF
TGTGCCAGCAGCCCAGGACCGGGGGAGACTGAAGCTTTCTTT
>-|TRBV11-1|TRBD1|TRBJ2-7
CASSLTGAARGEQYF
TGTGCCAGCAGCTTAACAGGGGCTGCAAGGGGCGAGCAGTACTTC
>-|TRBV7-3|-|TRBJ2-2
CASSPYGDTHTGELFF
TGTGCCAGCAGCCCCTACGGGGACACTCACACCGGGGAGCTGTTTTTT
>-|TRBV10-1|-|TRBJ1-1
CASSVFQGNTEAFF
TGCGCCAGCAGTGTCTTCCAGGGAAACACTGAAGCTTTCTTT
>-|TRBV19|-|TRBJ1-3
CASWTSTGNTIYF
TGTGCCAGTTGGACATCGACTGGAAACACCATATATTTT
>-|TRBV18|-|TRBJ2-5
CASSPNSKETQYF
TGTGCCAGCTCACCTAACAGCAAAGAGACCCAGTACTTC
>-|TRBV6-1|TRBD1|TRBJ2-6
CASGTGNSGANVLTF
TGTGCCAGCGGGACAGGCAACTCTGGGGCCAACGTCCTGACTTTC
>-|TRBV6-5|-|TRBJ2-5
CASSLQGRETQYF
TGTGCCAGCAGTTTACAGGGAAGGGAGACCCAGTACTTC
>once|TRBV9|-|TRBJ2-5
CASSVVSETQYF
TGTGCCAGCAGCGTAGTCTCAGAGACCCAGTACTTC
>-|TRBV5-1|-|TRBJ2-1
CASSRSDSYYNEQFF
TGCGCCAGCAGCCGATCTGACAGCTACTACAATGAGCAGTTCTTC
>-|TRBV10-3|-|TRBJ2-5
CAISESVTPETQYF
TGTGCCATCAGTGAGTCGGTGACTCCGGAGACCCAGTACTTC
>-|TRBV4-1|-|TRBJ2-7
CASSQPTGYEQYF
TGCGCCAGCAGCCAACCGACAGGCTACGAGCAGTACTTC